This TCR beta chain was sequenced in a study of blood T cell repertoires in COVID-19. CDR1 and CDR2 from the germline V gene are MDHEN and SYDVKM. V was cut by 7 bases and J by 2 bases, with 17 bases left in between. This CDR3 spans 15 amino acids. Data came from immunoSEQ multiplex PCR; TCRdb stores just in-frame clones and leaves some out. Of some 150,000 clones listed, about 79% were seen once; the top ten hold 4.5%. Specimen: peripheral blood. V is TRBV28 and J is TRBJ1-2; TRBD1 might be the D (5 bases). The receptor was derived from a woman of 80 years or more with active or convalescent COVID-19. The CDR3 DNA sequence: TGTGCCAGCACTTCCCACGGGCCAGGGAACTATGGCTACACCTTC. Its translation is CASTSHGPGNYGYTF.